The rows below give T cell receptor beta chains drawn from one sample of a study of yellow fever vaccine responses in identical twins. In TCRdb, the RT-PCR reads were re-called with MiXCR into one record per CDR3 protein. This sample yields roughly 17,000 distinct CDR3 sequences, of which approximately 60% are seen a single time; less than 9.5% belongs to the top ten. The sample was T cells from blood (PBMCs), unsorted or a sorted subset (not recorded which), taken before or after yellow fever vaccination (not recorded which). All receptors come from a woman under 30 who received the yellow fever vaccine. The CDR3 runs from the conserved cysteine through the conserved F or W. Each record gives: D gene, V gene, clone size, J gene, CDR3 DNA, CDR3 protein. The D gene is left open where the match is weak. Some rows mark clone size as missing; the rest say once, few, many or name a class of expanded clone.

>TRBD1|TRBV12-3/TRBV12-4|few|TRBJ1-5
TGTGCCAGCAGCACGGGACAGGGGGTGTATCAGCCCCAGCATTTT
CASSTGQGVYQPQHF
>TRBD1|TRBV5-5|few|TRBJ2-1
TGTGCCAGCAGCTACATCACAGGGGGCGCTGAGCAGTTCTTC
CASSYITGGAEQFF
>NA|TRBV11-3|NA|TRBJ2-1
TGTGCCAGCAGCTTAGGAGTCGGACCCCCGAGCTCCTACAATGAGCAGTTCTTC
CASSLGVGPPSSYNEQFF
>TRBD1|TRBV2|few|TRBJ1-6
TGTGCCAGCAGTGAACAGGGGGCTGCATCACCCCTCCACTTT
CASSEQGAASPLHF
>NA|TRBV18|NA|TRBJ1-3
TGTGCCAGCTCACCTCCAAGTAACTCTGGAAACACCATATATTTT
CASSPPSNSGNTIYF
>TRBD1|TRBV11-2|NA|TRBJ1-6
TGTGCCAGCAGCTCAGGGACAGGGAATTCACCCCTCCACTTT
CASSSGTGNSPLHF
>NA|TRBV29-1|NA|TRBJ1-3
TGCAGCGTTGATGCAGGCTCTGGAAACACCATATATTTT
CSVDAGSGNTIYF
>TRBD2|TRBV20-1|NA|TRBJ2-1
TGCAGTGCTAGAGAGGGAGGGCAGGAACACAATGAGCAGTTCTTC
CSAREGGQEHNEQFF
>NA|TRBV5-6|NA|TRBJ2-7
TGTGCCAGCAGCTTGAGGCAGGACAACTCCTACGAGCAGTACTTC
CASSLRQDNSYEQYF
>TRBD2|TRBV7-3|NA|TRBJ2-2
TGTGCCAGCAGCCGGGAAGCGGGAGCGGCCACCGGGGAGCTGTTTTTT
CASSREAGAATGELFF
>TRBD2|TRBV11-3|once|TRBJ2-1
TGTGCCAGCACCCTCCGACTAGCGAATGAGCAGTTCTTC
CASTLRLANEQFF
>NA|TRBV10-1|NA|TRBJ1-5
TGCGCCAGCAGTGGGAAAAAACGTAAGCCCCAGCATTTT
CASSGKKRKPQHF
>NA|TRBV19|NA|TRBJ1-1
TGTGCCAGTAGCACCACAGAGGCCACTGAAGCTTTCTTT
CASSTTEATEAFF
>NA|TRBV5-6|once|TRBJ2-7
TGTGCCAGCAGGCCCTGGGGCAGTCACGAGCAGTACTTC
CASRPWGSHEQYF
>NA|TRBV12-3/TRBV12-4|once|TRBJ1-1
TGTGCCAGCAGATTAACGGGGACTGAAGCTTTCTTT
CASRLTGTEAFF
>NA|TRBV2|NA|TRBJ2-7
TGTGCCAGCAGTCCTACCTACGAGCAGTACTTC
CASSPTYEQYF
>NA|TRBV2|NA|TRBJ2-1
TGTGCCAGCAGTGGGGAGCCAGGGTACAATGAGCAGTTCTTC
CASSGEPGYNEQFF
>NA|TRBV13|NA|TRBJ1-3
TGTGCCAGCAGCTTAGCCGGGGTTGGAAACACCATATATTTT
CASSLAGVGNTIYF
>TRBD1|TRBV18|NA|TRBJ1-5
TGTGCCAGCTCACCTTCGGACAGGGGAGGCAATCAGCCCCAGCATTTT
CASSPSDRGGNQPQHF
>NA|TRBV28|NA|TRBJ1-2
TGTGCCAGCAGACCGAGTAGAACTAACTATGGCTACACCTTC
CASRPSRTNYGYTF
>NA|TRBV19|NA|TRBJ1-5
TGTGCCAGTAGTATAGATACCACCCTCAATCAGCCCCAGCATTTT
CASSIDTTLNQPQHF
>NA|TRBV27|NA|TRBJ2-3
TGTGCCAGCAGTCCCCTGAAGGCAGATACGCAGTATTTT
CASSPLKADTQYF
>NA|TRBV29-1|NA|TRBJ1-4
TGCAGCGTTGCTTTGAGGCACAATGAAAAACTGTTTTTT
CSVALRHNEKLFF
>NA|TRBV5-4|few|TRBJ2-5
TGTGCCAGCAGCTTGTTCCAAGAGACCCAGTACTTC
CASSLFQETQYF
>NA|TRBV20-1|NA|TRBJ2-5
TGCAGTGCTACCCGGGACAACGTAGGAGAGACCCAGTACTTC
CSATRDNVGETQYF
>TRBD2|TRBV5-5|NA|TRBJ2-2
TGTGCCAGCAGCGGAGGACTAGCGGGCACCGGGGAGCTGTTTTTT
CASSGGLAGTGELFF
>TRBD1|TRBV15|NA|TRBJ1-2
TGTGCCACTAGAAGACAGGGGCAGGGGTATGGCTACACCTTC
CATRRQGQGYGYTF
>TRBD1|TRBV18|once|TRBJ1-6
TGTGCCAGCTCTTTCTTTCCCGGGACAGGGGAGGATTCACCCCTCCACTTT
CASSFFPGTGEDSPLHF
>NA|TRBV2|NA|TRBJ2-1
TGTGCCAGCAGTGTCTACAATGAGCAGTTCTTC
CASSVYNEQFF
>NA|TRBV11-2|NA|TRBJ1-3
TGTGCCAGCAGTCTACAGGGCAACACCATATATTTT
CASSLQGNTIYF
>NA|TRBV3-1|NA|TRBJ2-5
TGTGCCAGCAGCCGGAACGCTATCCAAGAGACCCAGTACTTC
CASSRNAIQETQYF
>TRBD2|TRBV2|few|TRBJ2-3
TGTGCCAGCAGTCGCCTCGGGACTAGCGGGGGGAAAGATACGCAGTATTTT
CASSRLGTSGGKDTQYF
>NA|TRBV5-6|NA|TRBJ2-1
TGTGCCAGCAGCTTGGCCCGGGACCTCTCCTACAATGAGCAGTTCTTC
CASSLARDLSYNEQFF
>NA|TRBV18|NA|TRBJ1-2
TGTGCCAGCTCACCACAGGAAGCCTATGGCTACACCTTC
CASSPQEAYGYTF
>NA|TRBV7-9|NA|TRBJ2-5
TGTGCCAGCAGCTTAGGTGGTCAAGAGACCCAGTACTTC
CASSLGGQETQYF
>TRBD1|TRBV11-3|NA|TRBJ2-2
TGTGCCAGCAGCTTACTTCCCGGGACAGCTAACACCGGGGAGCTGTTTTTT
CASSLLPGTANTGELFF
>NA|TRBV12-3/TRBV12-4|few|TRBJ1-5
TGTGCCAGCAGTGTTACAGGGTCGGCGGATCAGCCCCAGCATTTT
CASSVTGSADQPQHF
>NA|TRBV6-1|few|TRBJ1-6
TGTGCCAGCAGTGACGACAGGTACTTCTCCTATAATTCACCCCTCCACTTT
CASSDDRYFSYNSPLHF
>NA|TRBV12-3/TRBV12-4|NA|TRBJ2-2
TGTGCCAGCAGTCGGACAGGAGGGGACACCGGGGAGCTGTTTTTT
CASSRTGGDTGELFF
>TRBD1|TRBV19|NA|TRBJ2-1
TGTGCCAGTAGTTACCGGACAGGGAATGAGCAGTTCTTC
CASSYRTGNEQFF
>NA|TRBV7-3|NA|TRBJ2-6
TGTGCCAGCAGCTTAAAGGGTCCGCAACTCTCTGGGGCCAACGTCCTGACTTTC
CASSLKGPQLSGANVLTF
>NA|TRBV6-5|NA|TRBJ1-1
TGTGCCAGTAGTTTGGGGACCACTGAAGCTTTCTTT
CASSLGTTEAFF
>NA|TRBV7-6|NA|TRBJ1-6
TGTGCCAGCAGACTTGACGGGAATTCACCCCTCCACTTT
CASRLDGNSPLHF
>NA|TRBV5-1|NA|TRBJ2-1
TGCGCCAGCAGCTTGATGGAGTCGGCCTACAATGAGCAGTTCTTC
CASSLMESAYNEQFF
>TRBD1|TRBV18|NA|TRBJ2-1
TGTGCCAGCTCACCACAAGGATTAGTCCCGACAGGGTACAATGAGCAGTTCTTC
CASSPQGLVPTGYNEQFF
>NA|TRBV20-1|NA|TRBJ1-5
TGCAGTGCTAGTATTAGCAATCAGCCCCAGCATTTT
CSASISNQPQHF
>NA|TRBV18|few|TRBJ2-7
TGTGCCAGCTCACCAAAAAATTCCTACGAGCAGTACTTC
CASSPKNSYEQYF
>NA|TRBV28|NA|TRBJ2-1
TGTGCCAGCATCCAGCTCGCTGAGCAGTTCTTC
CASIQLAEQFF
>TRBD1|TRBV5-1|NA|TRBJ1-2
TGCGCCAGCAGCTTGGCACAGGGGGCGCATGGCTACACCTTC
CASSLAQGAHGYTF
>NA|TRBV18|once|TRBJ2-3
TGTGCCAGCTCACGCGAAAGGCAGTTGCAGTATTTT
CASSRERQLQYF
>NA|TRBV28|NA|TRBJ1-1
TGTGCCAGCAGTTTGTTTGGAAACATGAACACTGAAGCTTTCTTT
CASSLFGNMNTEAFF
>TRBD2|TRBV11-3|NA|TRBJ2-3
TGTGCCAGCAGCTCCCAAGGGCGCGGGAGGGAGGGCAATACGCAGTATTTT
CASSSQGRGREGNTQYF